This T cell receptor beta chain derives from a study of shared clonotypes between healthy human individuals (dated by TCRdb to about 2020). Looking at the study overall: The cohort included a few men and a couple of women between 18 and 49 years of age. The study deeply sequenced blood TCR repertoires of about 5 healthy adults to estimate repertoire size and the extent of clonotype sharing between individuals. Different laboratories and diverse techniques were used to prepare libraries and sequence TCR repertoires, to increase sequencing depth and limit assay-specific biases. Between about 0.94 and 8.9 billion PBMCs per donor were obtained by leukapheresis. What the study reported, not specific to this receptor: The small number of donors limited the genetic and exposure-history diversity represented. Pairwise subsampling led to the expectation that sequencing depth would affect the degree of clonotype sharing among donors. Sampling was limited to blood, and TCR repertoires in tissue likely differ from TCR repertoires in blood.

Using the deep immunoSEQ assay, TCR CDR3 regions were amplified from genomic DNA by multiplex PCR. For each cell subset, the extracted genomic DNA was distributed evenly across all wells of several immunoSEQ 96-well plates, and each plate served as one replicate. Each replicate PCR for unsorted PBMC received 300 to 350 ng genomic DNA, equal to approximately 30,000 T cell genomes. Ten immunoSEQ deep assay plates were used to sequence unsorted PBMC genomic DNA. The purified libraries were quantified using a Qubit 3.0 fluorometer, sized with a Bioanalyzer 2100, and then quantified again using the KAPA Library Quantification kit. Each immunoSEQ 96-well plate was sequenced on its own single-read 150-cycle Illumina NextSeq 550 flow cell. The original pipeline was this. Because only junctional sequences without quality scores were contained in the immunoSEQ output, filtering matching that applied to full-length reads could not be performed. Sequences were annotated with PyIR, a Python wrapper for IgBLAST v1.9, and V/J genes and CDR3 were assigned using IMGT germline references. Any read was removed if the V/J assignment was weak (E-value above 1e-6), the CDR3 was missing, or the read contained stop codons, out-of-frame junctions, or ambiguous translated residues. V3J clonotypes were defined as sequences sharing the same inferred V gene, J gene, and CDR3 amino acid sequence. Percentage overlap between repertoires was calculated by dividing the number of shared unique clonotypes by the size of the smaller repertoire. Richness of each repertoire was evaluated using RTK rarefaction, the Chao1 estimator, and Recon v2.1 estimates of unobserved clonotypes. TCRdb holds this immuneACCESS table with in-frame rearrangements only. Some clones are missing; in checked studies, unresolved V genes explain under half, and the rest has no known cause. The DNA was the basis for D and trimming; V, J and clone size are from that table. The sample has around 430,000 clones on record, 70% to 80% of them singletons. The ten largest clones capture around 14% of the sample.

The donors were healthy, HIV-negative adults who had no recently reported acute infections or vaccinations. Every donor was a Caucasian adult living in Nashville, Tennessee, USA. For unsorted samples, about 90 million PBMCs were counted and genomic DNA was extracted with the QIAamp DNA Blood Mini kit. Blood was obtained by leukapheresis, after which PBMCs were separated by Ficoll-Histopaque density gradient centrifugation and cryopreserved in liquid nitrogen vapor phase. Concerning this clone itself: It has no known antigen specificity. Qualities for individual bases were not recorded, and no much larger clone is one base off.

Inclusive of the bounding cysteine and phenylalanine, the CDR3 is 14 residues long. Left in the record is the CDR3 DNA by itself, 42 bases read in frame from the first base. CDR1 and CDR2 (SNHLY, FYNNEI) derive from the germline V gene. V and J are truncated by 8 bases and 2 bases respectively, leaving an intervening sequence of 14 bases. This TCR was recovered from a woman aged 40-49 years in good health. Some clones in this sample may be carry-over from other donors' samples. The receptor chain draws on TRBV2 and TRBJ2-3; perhaps TRBD2 is the D gene, with 6 bases matching. The sequenced sample was PBMCs. The CDR3 corresponds to CASPGRGYTDTQYF. The DNA sequence follows: TGTGCCAGCCCGGGGCGGGGTTACACAGATACGCAGTATTTT.